This record covers a single TCR beta chain. Its cognate antigen has yet to be identified. Base qualities are not provided; no much larger clone lies one nucleotide away. From its cysteine to its phenylalanine, the CDR3 spans 16 amino acids. Here the CDR3 DNA is all that survives: 48 bases in frame from base 1. The germline V gene (reference sequence) specifies SGHNT as CDR1 and YYREEE as CDR2. Deletion took 4 bases off V and 1 base off J, with a span of 17 bases between the germline ends. The sample is drawn from a study of blood T cell repertoires in COVID-19 (dated by TCRdb to 2019 to 2021). In terms of the full investigation: Collaborator samples came from the United States, Italy and Spain and covered acute and convalescent phases of COVID-19. The material from the prospective study consisted of cDNA or gDNA derived from T cells, B-cell-depleted T cells, or PBMCs. The dataset comprised deeply sampled blood TCRbeta repertoires from subjects exposed to, actively infected with, or recovered from COVID-19. The repertoires were released in a freely available public database meant as a resource for research on the immune response to SARS-CoV-2. The samples were drawn from the first 160 participants of the ongoing ImmuneRACE study and from 950 to 1,500 subjects provided by 6 global collaborators. The sample metadata nearly always contained a de-identified subject ID, COVID-19 status, age in years and sex. Where available, HLA class I and class II types were taken from metadata supplied by the sample provider and were not determined by assay-based typing.

The full study reports these points: Clinical and demographic metadata were provided uncurated, with the amount varying by source and participant.

TCRbeta CDR3 regions were amplified from genomic DNA by means of the immunoSEQ Assay, a bias-controlled multiplex PCR. Per the source publication's procedure: The number of nucleated cells in each sample was estimated from the amplification of reference gene primers within the assay. Sequence reads were collapsed and filtered to measure the absolute abundance of every unique TCRbeta CDR3 rearrangement. For each sample, productive Simpson clonality was calculated by taking the square root of Simpson's diversity index across productive rearrangements. TCRdb obtained this table from immuneACCESS and retained in-frame rearrangements with V and J assigned. These tables miss some clones; where compared with another copy, unresolved V genes account for less than half of the shortfall, and the remainder is unexplained. That table supplies the V and J calls and clone size; D and trimming were determined from the DNA. A total of 130,000 or so clones appear in this sample, about 86% of them only once. The top ten hold about 8% of the sample.

The collaborating institutions used their own protocols to collect whole blood in K2EDTA tubes. For TCRbeta analysis, collaborator samples were shipped as frozen whole blood, as isolated PBMCs, or as DNA extracted from either sample type. This TCR was recovered from a woman between 55 and 75 years old with acute or convalescent COVID-19. Sequencing was done on a sample of peripheral blood. Recombination linked TRBV5-4 to TRBJ1-1; D gene: possibly TRBD1, on 6 matching bases. This receptor carries the CDR3 CASSPGRGNSNTEAFF. The DNA is as follows: TGTGCCAGCAGCCCTGGTAGGGGGAATTCGAACACTGAAGCTTTCTTT. The full variable domain, with segments outside the CDR3 supplied by the reference TRBV5-4 and TRBJ1-1 proteins, appears as ETGVTQSPTHLIKTRGQQVTLRCSSQSGHNTVSWYQQALGQGPQFIFQYYREEENGRGNFPPRFSGLQFPNYSSELNVNALELDDSALYLCASSPGRGNSNTEAFFGQGTRLTVV.